The T cell receptor (beta chain) described here comes from a study of shared clonotypes between healthy human individuals. The protocol was immunoSEQ multiplex PCR, while the TCRdb copy is restricted to in-frame clones and leaves out a portion. The sample records about 2 million clones, 85% to 95% being singletons. With regard to this clone: What it recognizes is unknown.

General study findings and limits: Only a few donors were included, so the genetic and exposure-history diversity represented was limited.

This CDR3 region has 14 residues. The J segment lost 6 bases and the V segment lost 4 bases, leaving 7 bases of the junction unmatched. Germline CDR1 and CDR2: SNHLY and FYNNEI. Specimen: naive CD4+ T cells sorted from blood. Subset reported: CD45RA+ positively selected. This TCR was recovered from a young man in good health. The V call is TRBV2, the J call TRBJ2-7; 9 bases align to TRBD1. CDR3 in DNA: TGTGCCAGCAGTGCGACAGGGGGTCCGGGCGAGCAGTACTTC. Translated, it gives CASSATGGPGEQYF.